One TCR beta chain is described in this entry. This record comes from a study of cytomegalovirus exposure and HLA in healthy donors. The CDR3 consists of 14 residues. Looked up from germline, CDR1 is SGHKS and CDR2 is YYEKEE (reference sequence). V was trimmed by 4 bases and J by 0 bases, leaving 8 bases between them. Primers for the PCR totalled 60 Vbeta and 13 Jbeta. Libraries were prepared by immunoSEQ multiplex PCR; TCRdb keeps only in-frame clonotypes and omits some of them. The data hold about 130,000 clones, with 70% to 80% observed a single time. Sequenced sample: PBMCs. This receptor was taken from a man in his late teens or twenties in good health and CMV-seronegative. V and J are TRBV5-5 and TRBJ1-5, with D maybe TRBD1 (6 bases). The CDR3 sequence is CASSGTSSNQPQHF. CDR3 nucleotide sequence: TGTGCCAGCAGCGGGACATCTAGCAATCAGCCCCAGCATTTT.